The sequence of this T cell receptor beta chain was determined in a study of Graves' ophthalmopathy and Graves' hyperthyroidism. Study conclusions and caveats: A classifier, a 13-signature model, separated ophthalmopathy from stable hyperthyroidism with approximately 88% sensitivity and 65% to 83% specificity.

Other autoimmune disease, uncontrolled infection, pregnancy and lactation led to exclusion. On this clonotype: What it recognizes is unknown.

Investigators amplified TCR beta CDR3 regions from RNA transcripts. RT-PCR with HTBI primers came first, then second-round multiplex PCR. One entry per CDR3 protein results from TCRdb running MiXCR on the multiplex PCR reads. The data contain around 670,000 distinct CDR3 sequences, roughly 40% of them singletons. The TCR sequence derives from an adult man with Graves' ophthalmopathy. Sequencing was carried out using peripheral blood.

DNA for the CDR3: TGTGCCAGTAGTCGTACAGGGGGCAACTTAAACGAGCAGTACTTC. It codes for CASSRTGGNLNEQYF. The chain combines TRBV19 with TRBJ2-7; 9 bases agree with TRBD1. Per germline, CDR1 LNHDA and CDR2 SQIVND (reference sequence). This CDR3 is built from 15 residues. Germline trimming cut 5 bases from V and 5 bases from J; bases unmatched to any gene: 10.